This TCR beta chain is drawn from a study of shared clonotypes between healthy human individuals. The wider study: The study drew on two women and three men aged 18 to 49 as donors.

Splitting of CD4+ cells produced CD45RA+ naive and CD45RA-negative memory subsets. The DNA input per sorted-subset replicate PCR was 150 to 200 ng, corresponding to roughly 31,000 T cell genomes. Measured with immunoSEQ multiplex PCR; TCRdb has only the in-frame clones, and not every one. The sample includes millions of clones, 85% to 95% seen only once; the top ten take 0.13%. Findings and limits, study-wide: Clonotype sharing across a few donors was observed for around 5% of naive CD4 clonotypes.

With respect to this clone: Antigen unknown.

V was pared by 4 bases and J by 2 bases, with 12 bases between. CDR1 and CDR2 from the germline V gene are MDHEN and SYDVKM. CDR3 length: 15 amino acids. The chain combines TRBV28 with TRBJ1-5, with D possibly TRBD1 on 5 matching bases. The source of this sequence is a young man in good health. The source material was naive CD4+ T cells sorted from blood. Subset meaning: CD45RA+ positively selected. The CDR3: CASSSDSLGNQPQHF. CDR3 nucleotides: TGTGCCAGCAGTTCAGACAGTTTGGGCAATCAGCCCCAGCATTTT.